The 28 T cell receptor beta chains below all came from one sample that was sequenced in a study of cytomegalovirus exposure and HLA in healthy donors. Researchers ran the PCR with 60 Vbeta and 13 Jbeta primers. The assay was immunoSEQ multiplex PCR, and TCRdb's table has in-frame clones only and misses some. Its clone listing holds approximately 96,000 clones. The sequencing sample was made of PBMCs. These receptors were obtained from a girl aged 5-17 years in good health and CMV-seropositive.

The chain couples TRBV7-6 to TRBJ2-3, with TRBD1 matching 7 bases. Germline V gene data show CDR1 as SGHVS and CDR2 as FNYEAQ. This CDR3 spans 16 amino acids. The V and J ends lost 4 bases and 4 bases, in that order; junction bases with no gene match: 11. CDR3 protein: CASSSPEGADADTQYF. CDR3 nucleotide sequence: TGTGCCAGCAGCTCCCCTGAGGGGGCGGACGCAGATACGCAGTATTTT.

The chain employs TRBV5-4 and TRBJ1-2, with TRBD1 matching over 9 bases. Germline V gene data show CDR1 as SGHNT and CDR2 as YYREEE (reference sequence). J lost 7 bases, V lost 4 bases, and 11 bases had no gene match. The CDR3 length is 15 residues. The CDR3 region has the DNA TGTGCCAGCAGCCCCCCATGGGACAGGGAAGGTGGCTACACCTTC. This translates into CASSPPWDREGGYTF.

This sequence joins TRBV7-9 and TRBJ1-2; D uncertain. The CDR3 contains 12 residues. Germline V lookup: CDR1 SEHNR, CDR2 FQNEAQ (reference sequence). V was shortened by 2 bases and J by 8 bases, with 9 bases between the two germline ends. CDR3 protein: CASSLFLEGYTF. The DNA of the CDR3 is TGTGCCAGCAGCTTATTTCTGGAGGGCTACACCTTC.

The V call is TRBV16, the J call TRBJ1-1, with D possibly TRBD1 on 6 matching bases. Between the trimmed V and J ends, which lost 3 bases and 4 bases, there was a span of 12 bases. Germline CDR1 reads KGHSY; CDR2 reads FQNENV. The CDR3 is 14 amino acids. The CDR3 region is CASSHSSQGTEAFF. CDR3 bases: TGTGCCAGCAGCCACTCGTCACAGGGCACTGAAGCTTTCTTT.

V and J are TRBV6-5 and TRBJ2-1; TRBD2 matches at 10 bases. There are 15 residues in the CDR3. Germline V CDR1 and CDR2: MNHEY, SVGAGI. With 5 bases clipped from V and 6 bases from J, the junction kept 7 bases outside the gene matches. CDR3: CASSPSGGAFNEQFF. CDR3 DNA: TGTGCCAGCAGTCCCAGCGGGGGGGCCTTCAATGAGCAGTTCTTC.

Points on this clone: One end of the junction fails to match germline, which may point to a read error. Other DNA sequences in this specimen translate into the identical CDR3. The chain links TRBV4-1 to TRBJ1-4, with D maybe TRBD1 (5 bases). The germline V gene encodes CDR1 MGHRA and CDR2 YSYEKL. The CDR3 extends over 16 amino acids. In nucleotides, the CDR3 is TGTGCCAGCAGCCAAGACGTCGCAGGGCTTGCTGAAAAACTGTTTTTT. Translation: CASSQDVAGLAEKLFF.

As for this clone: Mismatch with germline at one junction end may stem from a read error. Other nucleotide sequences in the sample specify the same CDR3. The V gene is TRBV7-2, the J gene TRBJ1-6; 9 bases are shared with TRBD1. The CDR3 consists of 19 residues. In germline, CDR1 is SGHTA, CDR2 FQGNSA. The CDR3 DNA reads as TGTGCCAGCAGCTCGTTACAGGGGGCAGGTGGCTCCTATAATTCACCCCTACACTTT. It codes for CASSSLQGAGGSYNSPLHF.

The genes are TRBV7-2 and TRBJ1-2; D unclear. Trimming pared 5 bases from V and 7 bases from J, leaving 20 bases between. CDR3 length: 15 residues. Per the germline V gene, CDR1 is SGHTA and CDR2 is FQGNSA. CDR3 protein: CASSLGGRAESGYTF. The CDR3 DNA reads TGTGCCAGCAGCCTAGGTGGGAGGGCTGAATCTGGCTACACCTTC.

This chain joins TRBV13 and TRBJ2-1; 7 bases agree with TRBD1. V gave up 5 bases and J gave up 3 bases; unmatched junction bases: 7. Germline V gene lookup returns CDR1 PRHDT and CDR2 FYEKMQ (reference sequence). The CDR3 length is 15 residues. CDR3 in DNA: TGTGCCAGCAGCCTAAGGACAGGTGGCTACAATGAGCAGTTCTTC. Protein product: CASSLRTGGYNEQFF.

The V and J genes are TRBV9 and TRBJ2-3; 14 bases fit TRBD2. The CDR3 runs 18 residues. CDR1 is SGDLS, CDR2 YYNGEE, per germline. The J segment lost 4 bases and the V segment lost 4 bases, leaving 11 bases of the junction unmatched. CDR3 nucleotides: TGTGCCAGCAGCAATCACCGACTAGCGGGGGGGCCTGCAGATACGCAGTATTTT. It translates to CASSNHRLAGGPADTQYF. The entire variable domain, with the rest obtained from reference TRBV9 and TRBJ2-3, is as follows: DSGVTQTPKHLITATGQRVTLRCSPRSGDLSVYWYQQSLDQGLQFLIQYYNGEERAKGNILERFSAQQFPDLHSELNLSSLELGDSALYFCASSNHRLAGGPADTQYFGPGTRLTVL.

The CDR3 loop reads CAWSTVPGQLNEQYV. The CDR3, as DNA: TGTGCCTGGAGTACGGTCCCGGGACAACTTAACGAGCAGTACGTC. The genes are TRBV30 and TRBJ2-7; the D gene is possibly TRBD1 (6 bases). The CDR3 runs 15 residues. Trimming stripped 2 bases from V and 5 bases from J, with 19 bases between. CDR1 is GTSNPN and CDR2 is SVGIG in the germline V gene (reference sequence).

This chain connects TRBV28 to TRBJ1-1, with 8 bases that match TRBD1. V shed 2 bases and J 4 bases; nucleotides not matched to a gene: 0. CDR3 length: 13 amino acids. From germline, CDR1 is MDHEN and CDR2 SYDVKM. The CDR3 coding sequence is TGTGCCAGCAGTTTACAGGGGGCCACTGAAGCTTTCTTT. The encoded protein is CASSLQGATEAFF.

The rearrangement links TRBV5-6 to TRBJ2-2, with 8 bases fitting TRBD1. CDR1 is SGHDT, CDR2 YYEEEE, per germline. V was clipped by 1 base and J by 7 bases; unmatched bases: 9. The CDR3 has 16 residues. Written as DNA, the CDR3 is TGTGCCAGCAGCTTGTCCGACAGGGGTGGGATCGGGGAGCTGTTTTTT. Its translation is CASSLSDRGGIGELFF.

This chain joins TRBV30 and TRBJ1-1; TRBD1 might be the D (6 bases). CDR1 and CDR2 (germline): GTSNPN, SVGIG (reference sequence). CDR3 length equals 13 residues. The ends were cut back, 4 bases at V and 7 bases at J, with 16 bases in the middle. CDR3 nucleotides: TGTGCCTGGACAGGGGTTTATGCGGGTGAAGCTTTCTTT. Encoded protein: CAWTGVYAGEAFF.

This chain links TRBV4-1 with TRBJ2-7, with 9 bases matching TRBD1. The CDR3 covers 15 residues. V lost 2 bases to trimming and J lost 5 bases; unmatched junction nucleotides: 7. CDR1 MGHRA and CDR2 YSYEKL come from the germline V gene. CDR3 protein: CASSQPRDRVHEQYF. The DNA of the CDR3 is TGCGCCAGCAGCCAACCCCGGGACAGGGTACACGAGCAGTACTTC.

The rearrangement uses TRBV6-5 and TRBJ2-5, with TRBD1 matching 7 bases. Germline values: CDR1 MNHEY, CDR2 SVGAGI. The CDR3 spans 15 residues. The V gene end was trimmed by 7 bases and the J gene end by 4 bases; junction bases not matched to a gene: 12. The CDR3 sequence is CASTGQSIGVETQYF. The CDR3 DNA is TGTGCCAGCACGGGACAGTCCATAGGAGTAGAGACCCAGTACTTC.

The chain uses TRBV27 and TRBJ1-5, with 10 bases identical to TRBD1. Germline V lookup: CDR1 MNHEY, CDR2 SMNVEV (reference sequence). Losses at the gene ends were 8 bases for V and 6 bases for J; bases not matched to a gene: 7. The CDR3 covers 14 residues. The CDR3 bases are TGTGCCAGCGGGGGGACAGGGGATCGTCAGCCCCAGCATTTT. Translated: CASGGTGDRQPQHF.

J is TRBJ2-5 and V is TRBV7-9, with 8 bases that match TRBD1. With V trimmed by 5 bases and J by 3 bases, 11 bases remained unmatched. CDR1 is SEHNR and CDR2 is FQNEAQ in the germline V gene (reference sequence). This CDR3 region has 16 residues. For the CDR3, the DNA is TGTGCCAGCAGCGCCCGGACAGGGCGATACAAAGAGACCCAGTACTTC. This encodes CASSARTGRYKETQYF.

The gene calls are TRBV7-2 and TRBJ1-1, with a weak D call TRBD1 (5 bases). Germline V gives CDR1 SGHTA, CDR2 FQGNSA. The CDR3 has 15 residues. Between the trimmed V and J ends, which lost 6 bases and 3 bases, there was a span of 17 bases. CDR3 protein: CASSPDSGRDTEAFF. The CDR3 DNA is TGTGCCAGCAGTCCTGACAGTGGGAGGGACACTGAAGCTTTCTTT.

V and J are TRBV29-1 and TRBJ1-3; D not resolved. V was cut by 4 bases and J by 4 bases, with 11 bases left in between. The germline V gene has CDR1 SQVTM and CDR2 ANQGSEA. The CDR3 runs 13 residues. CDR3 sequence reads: CSVGSGTGNTIYF. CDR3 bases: TGCAGCGTTGGGTCGGGAACCGGAAACACCATATATTTT.

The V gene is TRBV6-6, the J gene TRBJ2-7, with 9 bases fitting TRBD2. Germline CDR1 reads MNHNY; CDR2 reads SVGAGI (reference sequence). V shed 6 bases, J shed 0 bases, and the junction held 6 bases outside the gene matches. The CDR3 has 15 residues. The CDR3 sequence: CASRAAGGSSYEQYF. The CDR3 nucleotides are TGTGCCAGCAGGGCAGCGGGGGGCTCCTCCTACGAGCAGTACTTC.

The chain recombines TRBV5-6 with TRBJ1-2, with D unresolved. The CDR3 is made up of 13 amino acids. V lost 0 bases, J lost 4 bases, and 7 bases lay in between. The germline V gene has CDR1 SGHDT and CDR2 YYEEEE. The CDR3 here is CASSLARSYGYTF. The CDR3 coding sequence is TGTGCCAGCAGCTTGGCCAGAAGCTATGGCTACACCTTC. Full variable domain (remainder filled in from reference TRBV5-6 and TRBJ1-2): DAGVTQSPTHLIKTRGQQVTLRCSPKSGHDTVSWYQQALGQGPQFIFQYYEEEERQRGNFPDRFSGHQFPNYSSELNVNALLLGDSALYLCASSLARSYGYTFGSGTRLTVV.

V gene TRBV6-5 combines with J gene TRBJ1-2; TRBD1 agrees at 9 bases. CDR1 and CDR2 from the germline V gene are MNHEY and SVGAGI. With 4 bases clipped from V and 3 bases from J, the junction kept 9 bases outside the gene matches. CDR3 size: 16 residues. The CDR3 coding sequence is TGTGCCAGCAGTTTCCACAGGGGGCAGGGGGACTATGGCTACACCTTC. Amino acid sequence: CASSFHRGQGDYGYTF.

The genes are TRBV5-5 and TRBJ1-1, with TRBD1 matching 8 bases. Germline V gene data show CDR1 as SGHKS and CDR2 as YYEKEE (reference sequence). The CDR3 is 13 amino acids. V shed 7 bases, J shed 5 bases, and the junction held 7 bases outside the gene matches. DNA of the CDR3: TGTGCCAGCCAACAGGGGGACGGGACTGAAGCTTTCTTT. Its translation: CASQQGDGTEAFF.

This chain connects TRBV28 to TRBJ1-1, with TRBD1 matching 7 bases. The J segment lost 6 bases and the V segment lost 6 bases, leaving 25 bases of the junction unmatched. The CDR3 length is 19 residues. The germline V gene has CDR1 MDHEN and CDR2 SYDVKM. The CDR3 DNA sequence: TGTGCCAGCAGGAGGGACAGCCGATGGGGAACCCACGAAGGGCCTGAAGCTTTCTTT. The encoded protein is CASRRDSRWGTHEGPEAFF.

In nucleotides, the CDR3 is TGCGCCAGCAGCCAAGATATAGGGGCAAGTCATCGGGAAAAACTGTTTTTT. This codes for CASSQDIGASHREKLFF. The chain combines TRBV4-1 with TRBJ1-4, with a possible D match to TRBD1 (5 bases). V lost 0 bases and J lost 8, with 19 bases in between. The CDR3 extends over 17 amino acids. Germline V gives CDR1 MGHRA, CDR2 YSYEKL.

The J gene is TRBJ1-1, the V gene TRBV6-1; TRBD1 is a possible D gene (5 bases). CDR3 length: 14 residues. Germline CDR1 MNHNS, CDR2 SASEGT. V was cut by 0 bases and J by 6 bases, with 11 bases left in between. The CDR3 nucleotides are TGTGCCAGCAGTGAAGCATCAGGGTGGGCTGAAGCTTTCTTT. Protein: CASSEASGWAEAFF.

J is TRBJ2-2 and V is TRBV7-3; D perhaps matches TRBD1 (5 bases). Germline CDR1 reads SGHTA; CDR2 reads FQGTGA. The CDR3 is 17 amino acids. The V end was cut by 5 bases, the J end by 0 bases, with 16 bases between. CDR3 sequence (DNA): TGTGCCAGCAGCCCTACCGCCCAAGGGGCGAACACCGGGGAGCTGTTTTTT. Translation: CASSPTAQGANTGELFF.